Below, 24 T cell receptor beta chains from the same sample are listed, as sequenced in a study of cytomegalovirus exposure and HLA in healthy donors. The primer mix had 60 Vbeta and 13 Jbeta primers. This table comes from immunoSEQ multiplex PCR, and its TCRdb copy is limited to in-frame clones, with some not included. The sample has about 73,000 clones, under 80% seen once. Sequenced sample: PBMCs. These receptors were obtained from a woman between 45 and 65 years old in good health and CMV-seropositive.

The J gene is TRBJ1-5, the V gene TRBV27; tentatively, D is TRBD1 (5 bases). V lost 11 bases and J lost 3, with 20 bases in between. Germline CDR1 MNHEY, CDR2 SMNVEV (reference sequence). There are 15 residues in the CDR3. The CDR3 sequence is CASGGYGTFNQPQHF. The CDR3 DNA reads TGTGCCTCCGGCGGGTACGGGACTTTCAATCAGCCCCAGCATTTT.

Details on this clone: Since the CDR3 does not end with the conserved phenylalanine or tryptophan, this likely comes from a read error. J is TRBJ1-1 and V is TRBV11-2; D perhaps matches TRBD1 (5 bases). The V gene lost 3 bases and the J gene lost 5 bases, with 13 bases spanning the gap. This CDR3 is built from 14 residues. Germline assignment: CDR1 SGHAT and CDR2 FQNNGV. The CDR3, as DNA: TGTGCCAGCAGCTTCCTTCAGGGAGGGACTGAAGCTTTCCTT. It translates to CASSFLQGGTEAFL.

This clone has only a few counts. This chain connects TRBV5-1 to TRBJ1-1; D is perhaps TRBD1 (5 bases). This CDR3 is built from 15 residues. Germline V CDR1 and CDR2: SGHRS, YFSETQ. Trimming shortened V by 4 bases and J by 0 bases, and 13 bases separated the two germline ends. CDR3 nucleotides: TGCGCCAGCAGCCTTGGGGGGGGACTGAACACTGAAGCTTTCTTT. Translation: CASSLGGGLNTEAFF.

The chain recombines TRBV19 with TRBJ1-5, with 9 bases fitting TRBD1. Losses at the gene ends were 9 bases for V and 4 bases for J; bases not matched to a gene: 7. Germline CDR1 reads LNHDA; CDR2 reads SQIVND (reference sequence). This CDR3 is 14 amino acids long. CDR3 sequence reads: CASDHRGQNQPQHF. Here the CDR3 DNA reads TGTGCCAGCGACCACAGGGGGCAAAATCAGCCCCAGCATTTT.

The V and J genes are TRBV2 and TRBJ2-5; TRBD1 might be the D (7 bases). Germline V gives CDR1 SNHLY, CDR2 FYNNEI. V was pared by 2 bases and J by 7 bases, with 14 bases between. CDR3 length equals 14 residues. CDR3 in DNA: TGTGCCAGCAGTGAAATCGGAGGGGGCTCGACCCAGTACTTC. Amino acids: CASSEIGGGSTQYF.

This chain joins TRBV5-1 and TRBJ2-5, with 7 bases fitting TRBD2. This CDR3 has 15 residues. Germline values: CDR1 SGHRS, CDR2 YFSETQ. Trimming at V came to 0 bases and at J to 5 bases, leaving 7 bases not matched to a gene. CDR3 in amino acids: CASSLGGGTKETQYF. The CDR3 DNA is TGCGCCAGCAGCTTGGGGGGGGGAACTAAGGAGACCCAGTACTTC. Combining the CDR3 with reference TRBV5-1 and TRBJ2-5 gives the whole variable domain KAGVTQTPRYLIKTRGQQVTLSCSPISGHRSVSWYQQTPGQGLQFLFEYFSETQRNKGNFPGRFSGRQFSNSRSEMNVSTLELGDSALYLCASSLGGGTKETQYFGPGTRLLVL.

The chain combines TRBV5-6 with TRBJ1-6, with 7 bases fitting TRBD1. Germline V gene lookup returns CDR1 SGHDT and CDR2 YYEEEE. The CDR3 consists of 15 residues. The V gene end was trimmed by 4 bases and the J gene end by 9 bases; junction bases not matched to a gene: 10. The CDR3 DNA reads TGTGCCAGCAGCCCTCTCGACAGGGCAACTTCACCCCTCCACTTT. Translating gives CASSPLDRATSPLHF.

The chain carries TRBV6-5 and TRBJ1-5; D is unclear. Germline V gene data show CDR1 as MNHEY and CDR2 as SVGAGI. The CDR3 consists of 15 residues. V shed 8 bases and J shed 1 base, with 15 bases lying between them. The CDR3 sequence: CASAKTGGSNQPQHF. The CDR3 bases are TGTGCCAGCGCTAAGACGGGCGGGAGCAATCAGCCCCAGCATTTT.

The chain is built from TRBV6-6 and TRBJ2-2; 7 nucleotides agree with TRBD1. Germline V CDR1 and CDR2: MNHNY, SVGAGI (reference sequence). J was trimmed by 4 bases and V by 7 bases; bases with no gene match: 3. The CDR3 extends over 13 amino acids. CDR3 sequence (DNA): TGTGCCAGCACCAGGACAGGCACCGGGGAGCTGTTTTTT. It codes for CASTRTGTGELFF.

The chain recombines TRBV15 with TRBJ2-4, with D possibly being TRBD2 (6 bases). Trimming left V 0 bases short and J 8 bases short, with 11 bases between. This CDR3 spans 14 amino acids. Per germline, CDR1 LNHNV and CDR2 YYDKDF (reference sequence). This CDR3 reads CATSRDQEGYIQYF. The CDR3 DNA reads TGTGCCACCAGCAGAGATCAGGAGGGATACATTCAGTACTTC.

This chain uses TRBV9 with TRBJ1-2; maybe TRBD1 (5 bases). Germline V lookup: CDR1 SGDLS, CDR2 YYNGEE. The CDR3 is 16 residues long. Trimming cost V 0 bases and J 6 bases, with 18 bases left between them. This chain's CDR3 is CASSVVRGTYLDGYTF. DNA for the CDR3: TGTGCCAGCAGCGTAGTTCGAGGGACTTATCTAGATGGCTACACCTTC.

V and J are TRBV7-7 and TRBJ1-3; D may be TRBD1 (6 bases). CDR1 and CDR2 from the germline V gene are SSHAT and FNYEAQ (reference sequence). The V end lost 3 bases, the J end lost 8 bases, and 11 bases lay between the germline ends. This CDR3 contains 13 residues. The CDR3 DNA reads as TGTGCCAGCAGCTTGGCCGAGGGGGACACCATATATTTT. Residues: CASSLAEGDTIYF. The full variable domain, in which reference TRBV7-7 and TRBJ1-3 provide the parts outside the CDR3, is GAGVSQSPRYKVTKRGQDVTLRCDPISSHATLYWYQQALGQGPEFLTYFNYEAQPDKSGLPSDRFSAERPEGSISTLTIQRTEQRDSAMYRCASSLAEGDTIYFGEGSWLTVV.

The rearrangement links TRBV6-1 to TRBJ1-4; 8 bases match TRBD1. V shed 5 bases, J shed 2 bases, and the junction held 4 bases outside the gene matches. Germline V gene data show CDR1 as MNHNS and CDR2 as SASEGT. The length of the CDR3 is 15 residues. The CDR3 nucleotides are TGTGCCAGCAGTCCTTACAGGGGGACTAATGAAAAACTGTTTTTT. Its translation: CASSPYRGTNEKLFF.

The chain has TRBV6-1 and TRBJ2-3, with 7 bases identical to TRBD1. J was trimmed by 2 bases and V by 6 bases; bases with no gene match: 8. CDR3 size: 15 residues. The germline V gene has CDR1 MNHNS and CDR2 SASEGT. In nucleotides, the CDR3 is TGTGCCAGCAGAAACAGGGGCGGCCCCACAGATACGCAGTATTTT. Translation: CASRNRGGPTDTQYF.

This clone turned up a few times. The chain combines TRBV30 with TRBJ1-2; possibly TRBD1 for D (6 bases). Looked up from germline, CDR1 is GTSNPN and CDR2 is SVGIG (reference sequence). Between the trimmed V and J ends, which lost 1 base and 4 bases, there was a span of 13 bases. This CDR3 has 14 amino acids. The CDR3 loop is CAWSEGQGSYGYTF. The CDR3 region has the DNA TGTGCCTGGAGTGAGGGGCAGGGGTCCTATGGCTACACCTTC.

This chain links TRBV14 with TRBJ1-2, with 7 bases matching TRBD1. The CDR3 extends over 13 amino acids. From germline, CDR1 is SGHDN and CDR2 FVKESK. J lost 5 bases, V lost 5 bases, and 5 bases had no gene match. The CDR3 reads CASSKGQAYGYTF. The CDR3 bases are TGTGCCAGCAGCAAAGGACAGGCGTATGGCTACACCTTC.

V is TRBV6-5 and J is TRBJ1-1, with TRBD1 as a possible D gene (5 bases). Germline values: CDR1 MNHEY, CDR2 SVGAGI. The CDR3 has 15 amino acids. V lost 0 bases and J 0 bases, leaving 8 bases between the germline ends. CDR3 sequence (DNA): TGTGCCAGCAGTTACTCGCGCAGGGTGAACACTGAAGCTTTCTTT. Translated, it gives CASSYSRRVNTEAFF.

The gene calls are TRBV5-1 and TRBJ1-2, with D possibly being TRBD1 (5 bases). Trimming took off 8 bases at V and 5 bases at J, with 19 bases between the two ends. The CDR3 extends over 14 amino acids. The germline V gene has CDR1 SGHRS and CDR2 YFSETQ. The CDR3 sequence: CASKPGPTEYGYTF. The CDR3 DNA follows: TGCGCCAGTAAACCCGGGCCGACAGAATATGGCTACACCTTC.

J is TRBJ2-7 and V is TRBV6-1; D is unresolved. Trimming took 10 bases from V and 3 from J, leaving 16 bases between them. The CDR3 consists of 13 residues. Germline V gene data show CDR1 as MNHNS and CDR2 as SASEGT. CDR3 sequence (DNA): TGTGCCACCATGCCGTCCGCAGGCTACGAGCAGTACTTC. It is translated as CATMPSAGYEQYF.

The chain couples TRBV7-9 to TRBJ1-3; no definite D call. Germline values: CDR1 SEHNR, CDR2 FQNEAQ (reference sequence). Trimming pared 3 bases from V and 0 bases from J, leaving 9 bases between. The CDR3 covers 15 residues. CDR3 nucleotides: TGTGCCAGCAGCTTCGGAGGTTACTCTGGAAACACCATATATTTT. This translates into CASSFGGYSGNTIYF.

On this clone itself: Other nucleotide sequences from this sample produce the same CDR3. In DNA, the CDR3 is TGTGCTAGTGGTTTGGTAAGGGGCGTCAGCTCTTTGCAGTATGTC. Residues: CASGLVRGVSSLQYV. The chain combines TRBV12-5 with TRBJ2-7; possibly TRBD1 for D (5 bases). CDR1 is LGHNT, CDR2 FRNRAP, per germline. The CDR3 is 15 amino acids.

In its sample, this clone was seen a few times. V usage is TRBV7-2 and J usage is TRBJ1-2; D may be TRBD1 (6 bases). The V gene's germline CDR1 is SGHTA and CDR2 FQGNSA. The CDR3 totals 10 residues. V gave up 7 bases and J gave up 8 bases, with 8 bases separating them. The CDR3 DNA is TGTGCCAGCATTACAGGGGGCTACACCTTC. Translation: CASITGGYTF. Combining the CDR3 with reference TRBV7-2 and TRBJ1-2 gives the whole variable domain GAGVSQSPSNKVTEKGKDVELRCDPISGHTALYWYRQSLGQGLEFLIYFQGNSAPDKSGLPSDRFSAERTGGSVSTLTIQRTQQEDSAVYLCASITGGYTFGSGTRLTVV.

The sample holds one count of this clone. The rearrangement uses TRBV18 and TRBJ1-2; no clear D. The ends were cut back, 2 bases at V and 2 bases at J, with 12 bases in the middle. Germline V CDR1 and CDR2: KGHSH, LQKENI. This CDR3 spans 15 amino acids. CDR3 in amino acids: CASSPTFGGNYGYTF. Written as DNA, the CDR3 is TGTGCCAGCTCACCAACCTTTGGAGGGAACTATGGCTACACCTTC.

This clone was observed once. This chain connects TRBV6-5 to TRBJ1-1; D possibly corresponds to TRBD1 (6 bases). Germline CDR1 reads MNHEY; CDR2 reads SVGAGI. V was trimmed by 0 bases and J by 4 bases, leaving 9 bases between them. The CDR3 has 14 residues. Here the CDR3 reads CASSYSQGGTEAFF. The CDR3 nucleotides are TGTGCCAGCAGTTACTCACAGGGTGGCACTGAAGCTTTCTTT.